This TCR beta chain was retrieved from a study of Graves' ophthalmopathy and Graves' hyperthyroidism. Investigators amplified TCR beta CDR3 regions from RNA transcripts. HTBI primers served in a first-round RT-PCR, which a second-round multiplex PCR followed. TCRdb analysed the multiplex PCR reads with MiXCR anew, one entry per CDR3 protein. Counted here are 600,000 to 950,000 distinct CDR3 sequences, roughly two fifths occurring once; the ten biggest clones make up 44%. CDR1 and CDR2 from the germline V gene are DFQATT and SNEGSKA (reference sequence). This CDR3 has 12 amino acids. This clonotype was obtained from an adult man with Graves' ophthalmopathy. The sequenced sample was peripheral blood. This chain joins TRBV20-1 and TRBJ1-1; D possibly corresponds to TRBD1 (5 bases). CDR3 DNA sequence: TGCAGATTCCTGGCGGGGGGGGCTGAAGCTTTCTTT. This encodes CRFLAGGAEAFF.